The clone carrying this T cell receptor (beta chain) was seen once. Sequencing was performed with immunoSEQ multiplex PCR; in TCRdb, only in-frame clones are kept and a portion is missing. Among about 490,000 clones listed, around 80% were seen once. CDR1 is LNHDA and CDR2 is SQIVND in the germline V gene (reference sequence). The CDR3 is 16 amino acids. V dropped 4 bases and J dropped 3; count of bases not matched to a gene: 5. This sample was taken from a study of shared clonotypes between healthy human individuals. The chain combines TRBV19 with TRBJ2-5; TRBD2 aligns across 13 bases. This receptor was taken from a woman aged 40 to 50 in good health. Some clones in this sample may be carry-over from other donors' samples. The specimen was PBMCs. CDR3 in DNA: TGTGCCAGTAGTAGGGGGACTAGCGGGGCAAAAGAGACCCAGTACTTC. It is translated as CASSRGTSGAKETQYF.